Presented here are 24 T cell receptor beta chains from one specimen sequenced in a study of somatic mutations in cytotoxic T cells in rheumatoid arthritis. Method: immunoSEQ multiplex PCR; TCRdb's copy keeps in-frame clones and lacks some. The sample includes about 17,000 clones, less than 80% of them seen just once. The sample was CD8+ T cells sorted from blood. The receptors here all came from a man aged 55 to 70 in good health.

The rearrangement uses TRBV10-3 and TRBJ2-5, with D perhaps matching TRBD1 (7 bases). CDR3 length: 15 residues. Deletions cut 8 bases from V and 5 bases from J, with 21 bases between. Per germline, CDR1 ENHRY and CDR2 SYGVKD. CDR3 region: CAIGSSRRGRETQYF. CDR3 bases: TGTGCCATCGGTAGCTCCCGCAGGGGGAGGGAGACCCAGTACTTC.

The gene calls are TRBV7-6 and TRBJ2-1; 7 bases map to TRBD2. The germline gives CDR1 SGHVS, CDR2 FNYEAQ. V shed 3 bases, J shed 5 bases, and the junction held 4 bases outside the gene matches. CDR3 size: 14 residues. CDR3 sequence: CASSLTGGHNEQFF. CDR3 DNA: TGTGCCAGCAGCTTGACGGGAGGCCACAATGAGCAGTTCTTC.

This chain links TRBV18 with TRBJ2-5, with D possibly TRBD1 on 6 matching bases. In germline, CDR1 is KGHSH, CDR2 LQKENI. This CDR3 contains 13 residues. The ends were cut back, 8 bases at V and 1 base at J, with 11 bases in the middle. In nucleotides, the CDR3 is TGTGCCAGCCGCGTGGACAGCCAAGAGACCCAGTACTTC. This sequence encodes CASRVDSQETQYF.

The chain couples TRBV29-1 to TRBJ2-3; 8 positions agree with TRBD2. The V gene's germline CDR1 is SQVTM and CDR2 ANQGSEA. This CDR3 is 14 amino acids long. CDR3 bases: TGCAGTTCTAGCGGGCGCGGGACCACGGATACGCAGTATTTT. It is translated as CSSSGRGTTDTQYF.

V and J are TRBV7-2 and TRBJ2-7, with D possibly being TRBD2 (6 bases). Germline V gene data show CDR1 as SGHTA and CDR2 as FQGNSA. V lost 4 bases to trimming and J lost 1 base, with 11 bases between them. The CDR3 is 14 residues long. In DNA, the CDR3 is TGTGCCAGCAGCTCCCGGGACTTATCCTACGAGCAGTACTTC. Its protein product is CASSSRDLSYEQYF.

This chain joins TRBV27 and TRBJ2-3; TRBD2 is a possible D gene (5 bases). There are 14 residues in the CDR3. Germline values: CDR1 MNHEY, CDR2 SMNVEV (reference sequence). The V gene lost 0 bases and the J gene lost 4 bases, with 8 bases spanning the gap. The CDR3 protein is CASSLSTTSDTQYF. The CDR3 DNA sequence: TGTGCCAGCAGTTTATCGACTACCTCAGATACGCAGTATTTT.

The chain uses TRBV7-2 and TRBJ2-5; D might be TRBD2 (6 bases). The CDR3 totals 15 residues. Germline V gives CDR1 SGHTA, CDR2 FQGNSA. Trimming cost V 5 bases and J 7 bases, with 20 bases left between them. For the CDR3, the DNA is TGTGCCAGCAGCGGAGAGGGACTCCTGGATCTGACCCAGTACTTC. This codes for CASSGEGLLDLTQYF.

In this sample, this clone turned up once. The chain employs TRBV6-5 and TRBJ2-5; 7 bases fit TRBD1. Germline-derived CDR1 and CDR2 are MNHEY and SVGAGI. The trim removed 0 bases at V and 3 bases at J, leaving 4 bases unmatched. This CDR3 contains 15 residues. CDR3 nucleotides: TGTGCCAGCAGTTACTCGATAGGGACAGAAGAGACCCAGTACTTC. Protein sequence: CASSYSIGTEETQYF.

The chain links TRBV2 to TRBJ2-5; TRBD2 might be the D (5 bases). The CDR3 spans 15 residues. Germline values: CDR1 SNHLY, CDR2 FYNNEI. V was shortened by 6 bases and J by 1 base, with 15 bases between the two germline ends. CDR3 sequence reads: CASRRDLAIQETQYF. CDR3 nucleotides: TGTGCCAGCAGGAGAGACTTAGCGATCCAAGAGACCCAGTACTTC.

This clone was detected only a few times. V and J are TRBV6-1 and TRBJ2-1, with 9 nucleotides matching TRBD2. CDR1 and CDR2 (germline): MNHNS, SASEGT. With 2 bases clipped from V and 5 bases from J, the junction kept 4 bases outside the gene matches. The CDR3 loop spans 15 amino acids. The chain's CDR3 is CASSEWRLADNEQFF. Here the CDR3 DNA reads TGTGCCAGCAGTGAATGGAGACTAGCGGACAATGAGCAGTTCTTC.

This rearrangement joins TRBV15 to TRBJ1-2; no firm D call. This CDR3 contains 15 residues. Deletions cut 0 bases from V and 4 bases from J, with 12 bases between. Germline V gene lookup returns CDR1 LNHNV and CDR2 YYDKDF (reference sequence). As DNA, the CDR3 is TGTGCCACCAGCAGAGATTGGAGGGCGAGCTATGGCTACACCTTC. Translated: CATSRDWRASYGYTF.

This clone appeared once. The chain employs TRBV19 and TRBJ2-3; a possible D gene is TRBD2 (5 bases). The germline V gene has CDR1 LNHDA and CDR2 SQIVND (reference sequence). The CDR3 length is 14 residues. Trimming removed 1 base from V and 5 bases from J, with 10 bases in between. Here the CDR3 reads CASSIAPAGDTQYF. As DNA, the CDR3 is TGTGCCAGTAGTATAGCCCCGGCGGGAGATACGCAGTATTTT.

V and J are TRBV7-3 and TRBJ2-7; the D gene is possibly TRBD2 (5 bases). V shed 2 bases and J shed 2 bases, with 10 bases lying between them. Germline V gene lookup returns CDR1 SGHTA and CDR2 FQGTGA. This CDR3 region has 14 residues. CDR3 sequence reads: CASSLGGPTYEQYF. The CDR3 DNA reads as TGTGCCAGCAGCTTAGGCGGGCCGACCTACGAGCAGTACTTC. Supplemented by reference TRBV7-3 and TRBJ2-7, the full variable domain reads GAGVSQTPSNKVTEKGKYVELRCDPISGHTALYWYRQSLGQGPEFLIYFQGTGAADDSGLPNDRFFAVRPEGSVSTLKIQRTERGDSAVYLCASSLGGPTYEQYFGPGTRLTVT.

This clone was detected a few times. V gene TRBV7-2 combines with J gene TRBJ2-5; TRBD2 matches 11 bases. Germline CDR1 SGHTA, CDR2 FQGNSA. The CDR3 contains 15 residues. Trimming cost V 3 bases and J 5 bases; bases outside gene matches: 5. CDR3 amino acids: CASSFSGRAVETQYF. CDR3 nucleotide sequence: TGTGCCAGCAGCTTTAGCGGGAGGGCCGTTGAGACCCAGTACTTC.

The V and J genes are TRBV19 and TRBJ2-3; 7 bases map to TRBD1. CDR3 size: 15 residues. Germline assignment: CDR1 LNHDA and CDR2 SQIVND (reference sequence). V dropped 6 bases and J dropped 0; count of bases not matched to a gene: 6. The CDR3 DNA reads TGTGCCAGTAGAGCTGACAGGGCCAGCACAGATACGCAGTATTTT. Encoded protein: CASRADRASTDTQYF.

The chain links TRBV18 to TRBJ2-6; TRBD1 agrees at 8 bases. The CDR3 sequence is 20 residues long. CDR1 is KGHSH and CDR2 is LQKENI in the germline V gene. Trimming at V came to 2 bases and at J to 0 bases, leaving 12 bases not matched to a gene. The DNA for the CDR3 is TGTGCCAGCTCACCATATTTTCTGGACAGGGTCCCCTCTGGGGCCAACGTCCTGACTTTC. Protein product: CASSPYFLDRVPSGANVLTF.

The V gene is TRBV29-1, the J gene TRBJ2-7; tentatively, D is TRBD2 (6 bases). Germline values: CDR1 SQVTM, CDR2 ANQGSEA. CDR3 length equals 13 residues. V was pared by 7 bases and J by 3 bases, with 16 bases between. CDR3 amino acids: CSALGGAGYEQYF. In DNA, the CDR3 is TGCAGCGCCCTAGGCGGGGCAGGCTACGAGCAGTACTTC.

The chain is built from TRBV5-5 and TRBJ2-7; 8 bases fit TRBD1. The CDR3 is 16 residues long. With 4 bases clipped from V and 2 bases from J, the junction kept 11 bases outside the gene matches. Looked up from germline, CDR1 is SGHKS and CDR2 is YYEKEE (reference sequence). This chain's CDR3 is CASSHPRTGSAYEQYF. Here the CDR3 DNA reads TGTGCCAGCAGCCACCCCCGGACAGGGTCAGCCTACGAGCAGTACTTC.

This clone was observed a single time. CDR3 amino acids: CASWDSLYEQYF. CDR3 DNA: TGTGCCAGTTGGGACAGCCTATACGAGCAGTACTTC. The chain couples TRBV27 to TRBJ2-7, with 7 bases aligning to TRBD1. V gave up 9 bases and J gave up 4 bases; unmatched junction bases: 6. Germline V lookup: CDR1 MNHEY, CDR2 SMNVEV (reference sequence). CDR3 size: 12 residues.

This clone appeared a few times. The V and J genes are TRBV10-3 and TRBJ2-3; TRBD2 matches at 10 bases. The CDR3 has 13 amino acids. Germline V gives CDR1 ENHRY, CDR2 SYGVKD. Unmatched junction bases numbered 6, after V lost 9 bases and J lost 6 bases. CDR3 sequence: CAMEREGGDTQYF. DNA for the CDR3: TGTGCCATGGAGCGGGAGGGAGGTGATACGCAGTATTTT.

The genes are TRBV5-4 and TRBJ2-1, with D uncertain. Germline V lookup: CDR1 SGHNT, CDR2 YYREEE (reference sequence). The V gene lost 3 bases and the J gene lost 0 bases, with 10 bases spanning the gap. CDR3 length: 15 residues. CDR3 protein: CASSSEWSSYNEQFF. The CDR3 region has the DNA TGTGCCAGCAGCTCTGAATGGAGCTCCTACAATGAGCAGTTCTTC.

The CDR3 DNA sequence: TGTGCCAGCAGTTTGACTACCGAGCAGTACTTC. This encodes CASSLTTEQYF. The rearrangement uses TRBV6-1 and TRBJ2-7, with a tentative D call TRBD2 (5 bases). Per germline, CDR1 MNHNS and CDR2 SASEGT. Trimming took off 5 bases at V and 6 bases at J, with 8 bases between the two ends. This CDR3 contains 11 residues.

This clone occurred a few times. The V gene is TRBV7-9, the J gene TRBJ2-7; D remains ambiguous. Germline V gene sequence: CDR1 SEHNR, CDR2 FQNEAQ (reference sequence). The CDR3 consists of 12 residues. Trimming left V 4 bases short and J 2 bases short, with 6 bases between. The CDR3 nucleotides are TGTGCCAGCAGCTCAACAACCTACGAGCAGTACTTC. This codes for CASSSTTYEQYF.

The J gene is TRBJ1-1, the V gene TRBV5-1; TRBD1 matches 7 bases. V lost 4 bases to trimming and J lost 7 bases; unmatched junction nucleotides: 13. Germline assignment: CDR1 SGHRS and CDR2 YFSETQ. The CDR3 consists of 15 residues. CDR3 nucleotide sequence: TGCGCCAGCAGCCCCGGAGACAGGGTTTTTGGTGAAGCTTTCTTT. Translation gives CASSPGDRVFGEAFF.